This paragraph reports one T cell receptor (beta chain). As originally analysed: Researchers report that nucleated cell counts were estimated from reference gene primer amplification. Sequencing was performed with immunoSEQ multiplex PCR; in TCRdb, only in-frame clones are kept and a portion is missing. V and J calls and clone size are as listed in that table; D and trimming were resolved from the DNA. The sample carries hundreds of thousands of clones, around 82% recorded once. This entry belongs to a study of blood T cell repertoires in COVID-19. Overall study: Both acute and convalescent COVID-19 samples were obtained from the United States, Italy and Spain. The cDNA or gDNA used as material had been derived from T cells, B-cell-depleted T cells, or PBMCs.

Sequencing used peripheral blood. The origin of this receptor is a woman between 50 and 59 years old with acute or convalescent COVID-19.

The CDR3 here is CASSLVQASTEAFF. For the CDR3, the DNA is TGTGCCAGCAGTCTCGTTCAGGCAAGCACTGAAGCTTTCTTT. V and J are TRBV6-5 and TRBJ1-1, with no clear D. Germline V CDR1 and CDR2: MNHEY, SVGAGI. CDR3 length: 14 amino acids. Between the trimmed V and J ends, which lost 5 bases and 4 bases, there was a span of 14 bases.